The present T cell receptor (beta chain) was sequenced within a study of identical twins (dated by TCRdb to about 2016). At the level of the whole study: To test whether fetal clonotypes persist, the study used deep sequencing on TCR alpha and beta repertoires from monozygotic twins, unrelated adults of various ages, and cord blood. To rule out contamination, the twin experiments were replicated at different times with different library preparation protocols. The research as a whole found: Fewer insertions were carried by abundant cord blood beta clonotypes, a similar but weaker trend appeared in young adult naive repertoires, and no such trend appeared in memory repertoires. Invariant T cells such as MAIT and iNKT could partly confound zero-insertion analyses, though diverse VJ usage argued against this for most clonotypes. The excess sharing between twins in beta out-of-frame sequences was weaker because fewer shared sequences reduced the signal-to-noise ratio. Compared with coincidental sharing between unrelated individuals, out-of-frame TCR alpha sequences shared between twins had an excess of sequences with low generation probability. Recombination models systematically underestimated out-of-frame TCR alpha sharing in monozygotic twins but agreed with sharing between unrelated individuals. Conclusions relied on cross-sectional statistical analysis, since the same donors could not be followed over many years.

With respect to this clonotype: Its recognized antigen is unknown. No much larger clone is present one base from it, and per-base qualities are unavailable.

Every donor was a healthy Caucasian. The twin cohort comprised three pairs of female monozygotic twins, all aged about 18 to 30 years. Peripheral blood mononuclear cells were used as the source from which RNA for TCR libraries was isolated. Libraries were prepared through 5' RACE. The sequencer was an Illumina HiSeq 2000. Template switching added a universal primer binding site, and the final cDNA carried a unique molecular identifier that allowed TCR cDNA molecules to be counted accurately. First-strand cDNA for TCR alpha and beta chains was synthesized from specific primers in the conserved constant-segment region. Each cDNA library was double barcoded, with a SMART-Mk sample barcode plus Illumina barcodes, to control for contamination. TruSeq adapter sequences, together with Illumina sample barcodes, were added in two successive PCR steps. Sequencing of the TCR alpha and beta cDNA libraries was done on the Illumina HiSeq platform using custom primers. Per the source publication's procedure: MiGEC was used to process raw reads and extract unique molecular identifiers, and MiXCR was used to find CDR3 positions. Recombination models were inferred per individual with the repgenHMM and IGoR tools using an EM algorithm. Shared clonotype analysis was performed with the tcR package in R, normalizing sharing by the product of cloneset sizes. To study raw recombination free of thymic and clonal selection effects, out-of-frame nonproductive sequences were analyzed. TCRdb reran the public reads through fastp at Q25 and MiXCR, keeping productive beta chains. Duplicate CDR3 protein sequences are folded into a single record with the most common DNA and genes. It is TCRdb's table, rather than the study itself, that gives the V and J calls and clone size. A total of under 800,000 distinct CDR3 sequences appear in this sample, around 21% of them only once. The ten largest make up roughly 4.3% of the sample.

The same sample was also used in a study of T cells expressing NK-cell markers. As the second study states: Three sorted T-cell subsets (CD3+CD56+NKG2C+, CD3+CD56+NKG2C- and CD3+CD56-NKG2C+) from fewer than 10 donors had their TCR beta-chain repertoires profiled. Of the eight sequenced donors, seven were found to be HCMV-seropositive and one was found to be HCMV-seronegative. In several experiments an anti-gammadeltaTCR antibody was added to restrict sorting to alphabetaTCR-expressing T cells. In more than five donors, the dominant CD3+CD56+NKG2C+ clonotypes were found to rank among the top 10 CD8+ clonotypes and to make up 1.0-7.0% of CD8+ T cells. Those dominant clonotypes were again the most abundant among CD3+CD56-NKG2C+ cells in a handful of donors, at about 28.3-65%. Whether the expanded NKG2C-expressing T cell clones were specific for HCMV antigens remained unclear. Randomly selected healthy volunteers, three men and five women, were used as the eight sequenced donors. HCMV-specific IgG was detected in serum with a commercial ELISA kit to determine HCMV serostatus. For six donors, unsorted PBMC were also used to sequence bulk peripheral blood T-cell repertoires. MIGEC was used to demultiplex reads and group reads by UMI, and MiTCR was used to assemble and quantify clonotypes. To exclude erroneous sequences, only TCR cDNA sequences supported by at least two reads were retained. The tcR package was used for downstream repertoire analysis, and clonotypes were matched across fractions by CDR3 nucleotide sequence plus V segment. VDJmatch was used to annotate antigen specificity against VDJdb, with one amino acid substitution in CDR3 permitted.

The sequence was obtained from a woman aged 18-29 years in good health. The sequenced sample was PBMCs.

The CDR3 region: CAISGPIGADTQYF. Here is the DNA: TGTGCCATCAGTGGACCGATTGGGGCAGATACGCAGTATTTT. The rearranged segments are TRBV10-3 and TRBJ2-3; the D gene assignment is ambiguous. The junction shows trimming of 4 bases on V and 4 bases on J, plus 12 bases between the germline ends. Taken from the germline V gene, the CDR1 and CDR2 loops are ENHRY and SYGVKD. The CDR3 measures 14 amino acids from cysteine to phenylalanine. Just the 42-base CDR3 DNA is kept, in frame starting at base 1.